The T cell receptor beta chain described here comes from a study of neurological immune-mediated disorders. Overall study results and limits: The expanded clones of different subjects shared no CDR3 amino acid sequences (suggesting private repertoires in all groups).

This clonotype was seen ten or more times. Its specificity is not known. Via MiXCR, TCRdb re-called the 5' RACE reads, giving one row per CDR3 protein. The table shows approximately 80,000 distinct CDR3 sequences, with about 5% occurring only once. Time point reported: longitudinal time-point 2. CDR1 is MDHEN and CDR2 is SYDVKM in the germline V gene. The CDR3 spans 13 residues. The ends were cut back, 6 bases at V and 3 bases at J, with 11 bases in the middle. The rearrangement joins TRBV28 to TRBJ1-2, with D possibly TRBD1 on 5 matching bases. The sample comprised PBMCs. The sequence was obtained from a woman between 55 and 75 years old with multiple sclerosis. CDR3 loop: CASRTGTDYGYTF. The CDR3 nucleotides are TGTGCCAGCAGAACCGGGACTGACTATGGCTACACCTTC.